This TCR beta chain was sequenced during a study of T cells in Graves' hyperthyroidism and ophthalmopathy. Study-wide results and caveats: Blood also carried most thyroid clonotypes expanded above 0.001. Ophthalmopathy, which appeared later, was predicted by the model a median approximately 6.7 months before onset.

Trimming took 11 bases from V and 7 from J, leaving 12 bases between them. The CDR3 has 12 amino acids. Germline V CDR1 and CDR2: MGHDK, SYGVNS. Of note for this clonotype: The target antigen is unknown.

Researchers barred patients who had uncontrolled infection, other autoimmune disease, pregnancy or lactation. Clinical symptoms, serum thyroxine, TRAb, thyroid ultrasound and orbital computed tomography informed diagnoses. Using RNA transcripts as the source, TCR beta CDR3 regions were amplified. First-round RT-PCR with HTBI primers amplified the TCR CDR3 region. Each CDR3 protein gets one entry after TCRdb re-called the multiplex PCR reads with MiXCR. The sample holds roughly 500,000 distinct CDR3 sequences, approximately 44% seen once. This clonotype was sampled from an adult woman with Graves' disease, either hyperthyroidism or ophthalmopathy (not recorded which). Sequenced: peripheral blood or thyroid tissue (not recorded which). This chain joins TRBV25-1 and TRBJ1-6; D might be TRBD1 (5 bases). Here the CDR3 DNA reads TGTGCCCAGGGATCGGGGAATTCACCCCTCCACTTT. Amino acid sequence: CAQGSGNSPLHF.